This T cell receptor beta chain is from a study of cytomegalovirus exposure and HLA in healthy donors. Points from the study as a whole: The study flagged about 160 TCR beta chains as cytomegalovirus-associated. In the approximately 120 validation repertoires, a later analysis found that first-cohort TCR clusters tended to co-occur.

The CDR3 has 16 amino acids. From germline, CDR1 is SGHAT and CDR2 FQNNGV. V lost 1 base, J lost 4 bases, and 4 bases stayed unmatched. A single count supports this clone. The antigen is not known. Assay used: immunoSEQ multiplex PCR; TCRdb lists only in-frame clones, some missing. The sample includes over 250,000 clones, 80% to 90% of them seen just once. The origin of this receptor is a woman between 18 and 29 years old in good health and CMV-seronegative. The sample comprised PBMCs. The rearrangement links TRBV11-2 to TRBJ1-4; 9 bases fit TRBD1. CDR3 DNA sequence: TGTGCCAGCAGCTTAGCGGGACAGGGCGGTAATGAAAAACTGTTTTTT. As protein: CASSLAGQGGNEKLFF.